This passage covers 14 T cell receptor beta chains from one sample sequenced in a study of post-analysis software for immune sequencing data. General study results and limits: TRBV5-6, TRBV5-1 and TRBV20-1 belonged to a set of five TRBV segments that were more frequent in patients than controls.

No antigen has been assigned to these receptors. Every TCR beta cDNA library bore unique molecular identifiers. Via MiXCR, TCRdb re-called the PCR reads, giving one row per CDR3 protein. The sample contains about 810,000 distinct CDR3 sequences, approximately 53% of which appear only once. The sequenced sample was blood. These receptors originate from a girl under 18 with multiple sclerosis.

The V gene is TRBV6-5, the J gene TRBJ2-2; 11 nucleotides match TRBD2. The germline V gene encodes CDR1 MNHEY and CDR2 SVGAGI. V shed 5 bases, J shed 8 bases, and the junction held 7 bases outside the gene matches. The CDR3 extends over 15 amino acids. The CDR3 loop is CASSTTSGVGGELFF. CDR3 DNA sequence: TGTGCCAGCAGTACGACTAGCGGGGTGGGGGGGGAGCTGTTTTTT.

The chain's CDR3 is CASTGVTGGSGKLFF. As DNA, the CDR3 is TGTGCCAGCACCGGTGTTACAGGGGGATCGGGAAAACTGTTTTTT. This rearrangement joins TRBV3-1 to TRBJ1-4; TRBD1 agrees at 8 bases. After removal of 7 bases from V and 10 bases from J, the junction contained 14 bases not matched to a gene. The germline CDR1 and CDR2 sequences are LGHDT and YNNKEL (reference sequence). The CDR3 has 15 residues. Full variable domain (missing parts from reference TRBV3-1 and TRBJ1-4): DTAVSQTPKYLVTQMGNDKSIKCEQNLGHDTMYWYKQDSKKFLKIMFSYNNKELIINETVPNRFSPKSPDKAHLNLHINSLELGDSAVYFCASTGVTGGSGKLFFGSGTQLSVL.

The sample holds a few counts of this clonotype. The chain couples TRBV29-1 to TRBJ1-5; D is uncertain. Germline V gene sequence: CDR1 SQVTM, CDR2 ANQGSEA. The CDR3 has 9 residues. V was pared by 6 bases and J by 7 bases, with 4 bases between. The CDR3 DNA sequence: TGCAGCGTCCACCAGCCCCAGCATTTT. Translating gives CSVHQPQHF.

The V and J genes are TRBV7-9 and TRBJ2-2, with D hard to call. CDR3 length: 13 amino acids. Germline V gene lookup returns CDR1 SEHNR and CDR2 FQNEAQ (reference sequence). The V gene lost 5 bases and the J gene lost 4 bases, with 8 bases spanning the gap. CDR3 nucleotides: TGTGCCAGCAGCCAAGGGTCCACCGGGGAGCTGTTTTTT. Amino acids: CASSQGSTGELFF.

The genes are TRBV12-3 or TRBV12-4 and TRBJ2-1, with 9 bases fitting TRBD2. The V gene end was trimmed by 3 bases and the J gene end by 6 bases; junction bases not matched to a gene: 9. The CDR3 length is 16 residues. The DNA of the CDR3 is TGTGCCAGCAGTTTTGATCTAGCGGGGCCAAGCAATGAGCAGTTCTTC. Encoded protein: CASSFDLAGPSNEQFF.

This rearrangement joins TRBV5-1 to TRBJ2-5; tentatively, D is TRBD2 (5 bases). V gave up 4 bases and J gave up 2 bases, with 12 bases separating them. CDR3 length equals 14 residues. Germline V CDR1 and CDR2: SGHRS, YFSETQ. CDR3 coding DNA: TGCGCCAGCAGCATGGGCCGGGGACAAGAGACCCAGTACTTC. This encodes CASSMGRGQETQYF. The complete variable domain, with remaining parts taken from reference TRBV5-1 and TRBJ2-5, reads KAGVTQTPRYLIKTRGQQVTLSCSPISGHRSVSWYQQTPGQGLQFLFEYFSETQRNKGNFPGRFSGRQFSNSRSEMNVSTLELGDSALYLCASSMGRGQETQYFGPGTRLLVL.

This clonotype was found a few times. The genes are TRBV12-3 or TRBV12-4 and TRBJ2-7; 12 positions match TRBD1. With 6 bases clipped from V and 7 bases from J, the junction kept 10 bases outside the gene matches. The length of the CDR3 is 15 residues. The CDR3 reads CASRLSGTGGEEQYF. DNA for the CDR3: TGTGCCAGCAGGCTATCCGGGACAGGGGGCGAAGAGCAGTACTTC.

The gene calls are TRBV25-1 and TRBJ2-7; D is perhaps TRBD1 (5 bases). V was cut by 1 base and J by 4 bases, with 11 bases left in between. This CDR3 is built from 14 residues. The germline V gene encodes CDR1 MGHDK and CDR2 SYGVNS. CDR3 sequence (DNA): TGTGCCAGCAGTGAATCAGGGCAGCGATACGAGCAGTACTTC. This gives the protein CASSESGQRYEQYF.

The sample holds a few counts of this clonotype. The chain joins TRBV10-3 to TRBJ2-1; 8 bases align to TRBD2. Germline CDR1 ENHRY, CDR2 SYGVKD. The CDR3 totals 15 residues. V trimming: 6 bases; J trimming: 5 bases; junction bases outside the gene matches: 9. The chain's CDR3 is CAISRTSRPHNEQFF. CDR3 DNA sequence: TGTGCCATCAGCAGGACTAGCAGGCCACACAATGAGCAGTTCTTC.

The chain uses TRBV6-5 and TRBJ2-4, with 7 bases lining up with TRBD1. CDR1 MNHEY and CDR2 SVGAGI come from the germline V gene. The CDR3 length is 19 residues. V dropped 4 bases and J dropped 1; count of bases not matched to a gene: 16. CDR3 protein: CASSSLTAGGVRAKNIQYF. CDR3 bases: TGTGCCAGCAGTTCACTCACGGCAGGGGGTGTGAGGGCCAAAAACATTCAGTACTTC.

The rearrangement links TRBV13 to TRBJ2-4; D call uncertain. The DNA end is a closer match to TRBJ2-7, so the J assignment may be wrong. This CDR3 spans 14 amino acids. CDR1 and CDR2 (germline): PRHDT, FYEKMQ (reference sequence). The CDR3 protein is CASSLGLKDYEQYF. In DNA form, the CDR3 reads TGTGCCAGCAGCTTAGGACTAAAAGACTACGAGCAGTACTTC.

CDR3 sequence (DNA): TGCAGTGCTTCTGGACAGCTCAGGACTAGCGGCCCCAACTACGAGCAGTACTTC. Translated: CSASGQLRTSGPNYEQYF. The rearrangement links TRBV20-1 to TRBJ2-7; the match to TRBD2 covers 10 bases. The CDR3 contains 18 residues. Germline V CDR1 and CDR2: DFQATT, SNEGSKA (reference sequence). Losses at the gene ends were 5 bases for V and 3 bases for J; bases not matched to a gene: 19.

The V call is TRBV29-1, the J call TRBJ2-3; possibly TRBD1 or TRBD2 for D (6 bases each). Germline CDR1 reads SQVTM; CDR2 reads ANQGSEA. The CDR3 length is 16 residues. V lost 1 base and J 0 bases, leaving 14 bases between the germline ends. The CDR3 protein is CSVEASGALSTDTQYF. The CDR3 DNA reads TGCAGCGTTGAAGCCTCGGGGGCACTTAGCACAGATACGCAGTATTTT.

The chain carries TRBV12-3 or TRBV12-4 and TRBJ2-1; D not resolved. V lost 6 bases and J 1 base, leaving 13 bases between the germline ends. This CDR3 is built from 15 residues. The CDR3 region has the DNA TGTGCCAGCAGCGAACTCCCCCGGTCCTACAATGAGCAGTTCTTC. Protein: CASSELPRSYNEQFF.